This is a list of T cell receptor beta chains from one sample in a study of blood T cell repertoires in COVID-19. Libraries were prepared by immunoSEQ multiplex PCR; TCRdb keeps only in-frame clonotypes and omits some of them. The table lists approximately 220,000 clones, 70% to 90% of them singletons. Source material: PBMCs or T cells enriched from blood (not recorded which). The receptors shown here come from a woman aged 40-49 years with acute COVID-19. Both conserved end residues are part of each CDR3. A D gene is named only where the DNA matches it firmly. The listing skips clone size in some rows; elsewhere it reads once, few, many or a size class.

abundance | d_gene | j_gene | v_gene | CDR3aa | CDR3nt
. | TRBD2 | TRBJ2-3 | TRBV28 | CASRTSGREVSTDTQYF | TGTGCCAGCAGAACGAGCGGGAGGGAGGTTAGCACAGATACGCAGTATTTT
. | TRBD1 | TRBJ2-1 | TRBV5-6 | CASRAGMGDRYNEQFF | TGTGCCAGCAGAGCTGGCATGGGGGACAGATACAATGAGCAGTTCTTC
once | . | TRBJ2-7 | TRBV3-1/TRBV3-2 | CASSHSRYEQYF | TGTGCCAGCAGCCACTCCCGCTACGAGCAGTACTTC
. | . | TRBJ2-7 | TRBV20-1 | CSARGPYEQYF | TGCAGTGCACGCGGTCCCTACGAGCAGTACTTC
. | TRBD2 | TRBJ2-1 | TRBV6-6 | CASSPVRKGLAGGYYNEQFF | TGTGCCAGCAGTCCAGTAAGGAAGGGACTAGCGGGAGGTTACTACAATGAGCAGTTCTTC
. | . | TRBJ1-3 | TRBV5-5 | CASTGDWLPGNTIYF | TGTGCCAGCACCGGTGATTGGTTACCTGGAAACACCATATATTTT
. | . | TRBJ2-3 | TRBV27 | CASSFGLAPDTQYF | TGTGCCAGCAGTTTCGGGCTAGCGCCAGATACGCAGTATTTT
. | . | TRBJ1-2 | TRBV5-1 | CASSGRQEGNYGYTF | TGCGCCAGCAGCGGACGTCAGGAGGGAAACTATGGCTACACCTTC
. | . | TRBJ2-7 | TRBV7-8 | CASSPAEPGQYF | TGTGCCAGCAGCCCCGCCGAGCCCGGGCAGTACTTC
. | . | TRBJ2-7 | TRBV11-3 | CASSLDSAPGLHPYEQYF | TGTGCCAGCAGCTTAGATTCTGCTCCCGGACTACACCCATACGAGCAGTACTTC
. | . | TRBJ2-2 | TRBV5-4 | CASSSGNLQGYTGELFF | TGTGCCAGCAGCTCTGGAAACCTCCAGGGGTACACCGGGGAGCTGTTTTTT
. | . | TRBJ1-3 | TRBV3-1/TRBV3-2 | CASSPRPTLSGNTIYF | TGTGCCAGCAGCCCACGCCCGACACTTTCTGGAAACACCATATATTTT